This is a list of T cell receptor beta chains from one sample in a study of blood T cell repertoires in COVID-19. Method: immunoSEQ multiplex PCR; TCRdb's copy keeps in-frame clones and lacks some. This sample yields about 59,000 clones, of which more than 75% are seen a single time; 5% to 6.5% belongs to the top ten. Material: peripheral blood. Receptors were obtained from an older man in a cohort sampled during active COVID-19. Both conserved end residues are part of each CDR3. D genes are given only for firm matches. Clone size is given for some rows only: seen once, a few or many times, or a class if the clone is expanded.

V	size	D	J	CDR3	DNA
TRBV9	.	TRBD2	TRBJ2-2	CASSELGTINTGELFF	TGTGCCAGCAGCGAACTCGGGACTATAAACACCGGGGAGCTGTTTTTT
TRBV19	.	TRBD1	TRBJ2-6	CASTRDRGFSGANVLTF	TGTGCCAGTACCAGGGACAGGGGTTTCTCTGGGGCCAACGTCCTGACTTTC
TRBV5-1	.	TRBD2	TRBJ2-7	CASSLDSGGSSYEQYF	TGCGCCAGCAGCTTAGATAGCGGGGGAAGCTCCTACGAGCAGTACTTC
TRBV9	.	TRBD1	TRBJ2-7	CASSVGTGFSSYEQYF	TGTGCCAGCAGCGTAGGGACAGGATTTTCCTCCTACGAGCAGTACTTC
TRBV6-1	once	TRBD2	TRBJ2-7	CASREAGGLSYEQYF	TGTGCCAGCAGAGAAGCGGGAGGGCTCTCCTACGAGCAGTACTTC
TRBV10-1	few	.	TRBJ2-2	CASSEVRANTGELFF	TGCGCCAGCAGTGAGGTCAGGGCGAACACCGGGGAGCTGTTTTTT
TRBV20-1	.	.	TRBJ2-1	CSASPTVRIDNEQFF	TGCAGTGCTAGTCCTACAGTAAGGATCGACAATGAGCAGTTCTTC
TRBV2	once	TRBD1	TRBJ1-1	CASSETRTGVEAFF	TGTGCCAGCAGTGAAACCCGGACAGGGGTTGAAGCTTTCTTT
TRBV29-1	.	.	TRBJ1-1	CSVDFLSEAFF	TGCAGCGTTGATTTCCTGTCTGAAGCTTTCTTT
TRBV4-2	.	TRBD2	TRBJ2-7	CASSQISGTHEQYF	TGTGCCAGCAGCCAGATTAGCGGGACCCACGAGCAGTACTTC
TRBV4-2	.	TRBD2	TRBJ2-3	CASSQDRGTSGADTQYF	TGTGCCAGCAGCCAAGATAGGGGGACTAGCGGGGCAGATACGCAGTATTTT
TRBV6-5	.	TRBD1	TRBJ1-2	CAIRTGGNGYTF	TGTGCCATCCGGACAGGGGGCAATGGCTACACCTTC
TRBV3-1/TRBV3-2	few	.	TRBJ2-7	CASSHSLRHPQGEQYF	TGTGCCAGCAGCCATTCCCTTCGACACCCTCAGGGCGAGCAGTACTTC
TRBV5-1	.	.	TRBJ2-3	CASSFGRASTDTQYF	TGCGCCAGCAGCTTTGGCAGGGCGAGCACAGATACGCAGTATTTT
TRBV6-1	.	TRBD1	TRBJ2-2	CASSETGANTGELFF	TGTGCCAGCAGTGAGACAGGGGCCAACACCGGGGAGCTGTTTTTT
TRBV29-1	.	.	TRBJ2-7	CSAASYANEQYF	TGCAGCGCTGCTAGCTACGCTAACGAGCAGTACTTC
TRBV11-1	once	TRBD1	TRBJ1-2	CASGTVGSSYTF	TGTGCCAGCGGGACAGTTGGATCAAGCTACACCTTC
TRBV7-2	few	.	TRBJ1-6	CASSLASGLGSPLHF	TGTGCCAGCAGCTTAGCATCCGGACTGGGGTCACCCCTCCACTTT
TRBV7-3	.	TRBD2	TRBJ2-3	CASRRGRGWDDTQYF	TGTGCCAGCAGACGAGGGAGGGGATGGGACGATACGCAGTATTTT
TRBV5-4	.	TRBD2	TRBJ2-1	CASSFTSGSMTYNEQFF	TGTGCCAGCAGCTTTACTAGCGGGAGCATGACCTACAATGAGCAGTTCTTC